This T cell receptor beta chain was sequenced during a study of Graves' ophthalmopathy and Graves' hyperthyroidism. Study-wide context: Upon initial diagnosis and before any treatment, peripheral blood was collected. Findings and caveats of the study: Blood repertoires reportedly contained most expanded thyroid clonotypes above 0.001 frequency.

The authors isolated PBMCs from around 10 ml of fresh peripheral blood. The V gene lost 5 bases and the J gene lost 2 bases, with 19 bases spanning the gap. Germline CDR1 is MNHEY and CDR2 is SMNVEV (reference sequence). The length of the CDR3 is 17 residues. Amplified TCR beta CDR3 regions were obtained using RNA transcripts as template. First-round RT-PCR relied on HTBI primers, and a second-round multiplex PCR came next. TCRdb re-derived calls from the multiplex PCR reads in MiXCR, one entry per CDR3 protein. The sample consists of 500,000 to 700,000 distinct CDR3 sequences, 22% of them appearing once. This clonotype came up many times. The antigen is not known.

The chain recombines TRBV27 with TRBJ1-5; D is perhaps TRBD1 (6 bases). Sample: peripheral blood. The TCR comes from a young woman with stable Graves' hyperthyroidism. Some clones in this sample may be carry-over from other donors' samples. The CDR3 spells CASSTRGGVRGNQPQHF. In DNA form, the CDR3 reads TGTGCCAGCAGTACAAGGGGGGGGGTTAGGGGCAATCAGCCCCAGCATTTT.